One and the same sample provided the 25 T cell receptor beta chains below, sequenced in a study of tumor and adjacent non-tumor tissue in lung cancer. RNA was extracted from bulk tissue without any cell sorting. A modified ARM-PCR protocol with three rounds of nested PCR amplified TCRbeta. Each CDR3 protein is one row after TCRdb ran MiXCR on the multiplex PCR reads. The sample lists about 200,000 distinct CDR3 sequences; 70% to 75% were seen once. Sample: lung tumor tissue. Every receptor here comes from a man aged 60 to 75 with non-small cell lung cancer.

As concerns this clonotype: In this CDR3 the conserved last residue, phenylalanine or tryptophan, is missing, so a read error is likely. The rearrangement links TRBV6-1 to TRBJ2-7; 7 positions agree with TRBD1. Germline CDR1 and CDR2: MNHNS and SASEGT. CDR3 length equals 16 residues. The junction had 15 bases not matched to a gene; V was cut back by 6 bases and J by 4 bases. The chain's CDR3 is CASSLSRRDRAYEQYI. DNA of the CDR3: TGTGCCAGCAGCCTTAGTCGTAGGGACAGAGCTTACGAGCAGTACATC.

This clonotype has more than one count but fewer than ten. This may be a read error, as it is one base from a much larger clone. The chain links TRBV6-5 to TRBJ1-1; D perhaps matches TRBD1 (6 bases). V shed 10 bases and J shed 4 bases, with 19 bases lying between them. The V gene's germline CDR1 is MNHEY and CDR2 SVGAGI. The CDR3 extends over 14 amino acids. The CDR3 DNA reads as TGTGCCAACAGCCTACGAGGAGGGGGCACTGAAGCTTTCTTT. This encodes CANSLRGGGTEAFF.

On this clonotype itself: Compared with germline, one end of the junction differs, possibly owing to a read error. The chain links TRBV6-2 or TRBV6-3 to TRBJ2-1; 9 nucleotides line up with TRBD2. In germline, CDR1 is MNHEY, CDR2 SVGEGT. The CDR3 runs 17 residues. As DNA, the CDR3 is TGTGCCAACAGTTACTCCCTGAGAGCGGGAGGCATGAATGAGCAGTTCTTC. Protein sequence: CANSYSLRAGGMNEQFF.

This clonotype appeared a single time. The junction and the germline gene differ at one end; a read error may be behind it. This chain uses TRBV12-3 or TRBV12-4 with TRBJ2-3; D is uncertain. CDR3 length: 13 residues. The CDR3 region is CASTPVGTDTQYF. The CDR3 coding sequence is TGTGCCAGCACCCCTGTTGGCACAGATACACAGTATTTT.

The chain combines TRBV12-3 or TRBV12-4 with TRBJ1-5; D may be TRBD1 (5 bases). CDR3 length equals 13 residues. The V end lost 3 bases, the J end lost 16 bases, and 19 bases lay between the germline ends. DNA for the CDR3: TGTGCCAGCAGTTTTTCGGGGGGTCAGCCCCTACATTTT. Its translation is CASSFSGGQPLHF.

Comments on this clonotype: At one of its ends the junction is not consistent with the germline gene, which may arise from a read error. The J gene is TRBJ2-3, the V gene TRBV20-1, with D unresolved. The CDR3 length is 14 residues. Germline-derived CDR1 and CDR2 are DFQATT and SNEGSKA (reference sequence). The CDR3 DNA reads as TGCAGTGCTAGTGTTGACGGGTACACAGTTACGCAGTATTTT. Its protein is CSASVDGYTVTQYF.

Comments on this clonotype: A much larger clone is a single base away; this may be a read error. The CDR3 protein is CSAIDSQRGFYEQYF. CDR3 sequence (DNA): TGCAGTGCTATAGATAGCCAGCGGGGATTCTACGAGCAGTACTTC. V gene TRBV20-1 combines with J gene TRBJ2-7, with 7 bases lining up with TRBD2. Germline V gene data show CDR1 as DFQATT and CDR2 as SNEGSKA (reference sequence). This CDR3 contains 15 residues. The V and J ends lost 4 bases and 3 bases, in that order; junction bases with no gene match: 12.

This clonotype was seen a few times. V and J are TRBV5-8 and TRBJ2-7; D is tentatively TRBD1 or TRBD2 (5 bases each). The V end was cut by 4 bases, the J end by 1 base, with 12 bases between. This CDR3 region has 14 residues. The germline V gene encodes CDR1 SGHTS and CDR2 YDEGEE. CDR3 amino acids: CASSRPGQSYEQYF. CDR3 coding DNA: TGTGCCAGCAGCAGACCGGGGCAGTCCTACGAGCAGTACTTC.

Note on this clonotype: Mismatch with germline at one junction end may stem from a read error. CDR3 region: CSASVTSTETQYF. DNA for the CDR3: TGCAGTGCTAGTGTAACCAGCACAGAAACGCAATATTTT. The J gene is TRBJ2-3, the V gene TRBV20-1; D not certain. CDR1 and CDR2 (germline): DFQATT, SNEGSKA (reference sequence). The CDR3 totals 13 residues.

Remarks on this clonotype: This may come from a read error, since a much larger clone is one base off. The chain's CDR3 is CSASGSSSQPQHF. In DNA, the CDR3 is TGCAGTGCTAGCGGTAGCAGCAGTCAGCCCCAGCATTTT. This sequence joins TRBV20-1 and TRBJ1-5; D unresolved. Germline CDR1 is DFQATT and CDR2 is SNEGSKA (reference sequence). The CDR3 sequence is 13 residues long.

The V and J genes are TRBV30 and TRBJ1-5, with D maybe TRBD1 (6 bases). The germline CDR1 and CDR2 sequences are GTSNPN and SVGIG (reference sequence). The CDR3 is 14 residues long. With 1 base removed from V and 3 bases from J, the gap between germline ends came to 10 bases. The CDR3 spells CAWSGGRNNQPQHF. The CDR3 DNA reads as TGTGCCTGGAGTGGGGGGCGGAACAATCAGCCCCAGCATTTT.

This clonotype appeared many times. V gene TRBV11-3 combines with J gene TRBJ2-1; D not resolved. CDR1 SGHNT and CDR2 YENEEA come from the germline V gene. Deletions cut 6 bases from V and 0 bases from J, with 9 bases between. This CDR3 spans 14 amino acids. The CDR3 coding sequence is TGTGCCAGCAGTCCGGAGCTCTCCTACAATGAGCAGTTCTTC. It encodes CASSPELSYNEQFF.

This clonotype appeared once. Sequence at one end of the junction differs from germline and may be a read error. The gene calls are TRBV11-2 and TRBJ2-1; 9 bases align to TRBD1. This CDR3 has 14 amino acids. Per the germline V gene, CDR1 is SGHAT and CDR2 is FQNNGV. The CDR3 reads CASRAGTGKNGQFF. CDR3 coding DNA: TGTGCCAGCAGAGCCGGGACAGGGAAGAATGGGCAGTTCTTC.

V is TRBV12-3 or TRBV12-4 and J is TRBJ1-3; the match to TRBD1 covers 7 bases. The length of the CDR3 is 16 residues. J lost 0 bases, V lost 5 bases, and 7 bases had no gene match. CDR3 nucleotides: TGTGCCAGCAGTCCCCGACAGGGACTCTCTGGAAACACCATATATTTT. Amino acids: CASSPRQGLSGNTIYF.

Of note for this clonotype: The germline gene is not matched at one end of the junction; a read error may be the cause. The chain links TRBV10-3 to TRBJ2-7; D unclear. The CDR3 consists of 13 residues. Germline CDR1 ENHRY, CDR2 SYGVKD. The DNA of the CDR3 is TGTTCCATCGAGAGAGCCCCTGCCTACGAGCAGTACTTC. Its translation is CSIERAPAYEQYF.

The genes are TRBV5-4 and TRBJ2-2; D not certain. The CDR3 has 18 residues. Germline CDR1 reads SGHNT; CDR2 reads YYREEE (reference sequence). The germline V and J ends were trimmed by 0 bases and 0 bases, with 15 bases remaining between them. CDR3: CASSLGGQWQTNTGELFF. For the CDR3, the DNA is TGTGCCAGCAGCTTGGGTGGTCAATGGCAAACGAACACCGGGGAGCTGTTTTTT.

Regarding this clonotype: Its ends do not fully match the called genes, so a read error is possible. The chain recombines TRBV11-3 with TRBJ2-7; D not resolved. Germline CDR1 SGHNT, CDR2 YENEEA. The CDR3 is 12 residues long. The CDR3 spells CASSLGLVEKYF. CDR3 nucleotide sequence: TGTGCCAGTAGCTTGGGGTTAGTTGAGAAGTACTTC.

Comments on this clonotype: This may arise from a read error, as a much more abundant clone is one base away. This sequence joins TRBV5-6 and TRBJ2-5, with D perhaps matching TRBD1 (6 bases). This CDR3 has 17 amino acids. V lost 4 bases and J 5 bases, leaving 24 bases between the germline ends. From germline, CDR1 is SGHDT and CDR2 YYEEEE. Written as DNA, the CDR3 is TGTGCCAGCAGCGCCAAAGGGAGTGTCAGGGGAAGGGAGACCCAGTACTTC. This sequence encodes CASSAKGSVRGRETQYF. Supplemented by reference TRBV5-6 and TRBJ2-5, the full variable domain reads DAGVTQSPTHLIKTRGQQVTLRCSPKSGHDTVSWYQQALGQGPQFIFQYYEEEERQRGNFPDRFSGHQFPNYSSELNVNALLLGDSALYLCASSAKGSVRGRETQYFGPGTRLLVL.

The table lists this clonotype with a few counts. A clone one base away is much larger, so this may be a read error. The chain links TRBV20-1 to TRBJ2-5; the D gene is possibly TRBD2 (5 bases). CDR3 length: 13 residues. V was clipped by 8 bases and J by 5 bases, with 18 bases between them. In germline, CDR1 is DFQATT, CDR2 SNEGSKA (reference sequence). CDR3: CSTIDPGMETQYF. CDR3 sequence (DNA): TGCAGTACTATAGACCCGGGGATGGAGACCCAGTACTTC.

As concerns this clonotype: One base away lies a much larger clone, so this may be a sequencing read error. The chain employs TRBV29-1 and TRBJ2-7; 13 bases line up with TRBD2. Trimming removed 4 bases from V and 5 bases from J; junction bases left unmatched: 5. The CDR3 runs 14 residues. CDR1 is SQVTM, CDR2 ANQGSEA, per germline. CDR3 nucleotides: TGCAGCGTTGGCCCCGGGACTAGCGGGAACGAGCAGTACTTC. Encoded protein: CSVGPGTSGNEQYF.

As concerns this clonotype: A much more abundant neighbour one base away suggests this may be a read error. The chain's CDR3 is CASGCGLAGRETQYF. The DNA of the CDR3 is TGTGCCAGCGGTTGCGGACTAGCGGGAAGAGAGACCCAGTACTTC. This chain joins TRBV6-2 or TRBV6-3 and TRBJ2-5, with 12 bases that match TRBD2. J was trimmed by 4 bases and V by 8 bases; bases with no gene match: 8. The germline V gene has CDR1 MNHEY and CDR2 SVGEGT. CDR3 length: 15 residues.

In the case of this clonotype: A much larger clone differs by one base, so this may be a read error. V and J are TRBV6-1 and TRBJ2-1; 8 bases line up with TRBD2. The CDR3 is 15 residues long. Germline loops: CDR1 MNHNS, CDR2 SASEGT. The CDR3 DNA reads as TGTGCCAGCAGTGAACTAGCGGGCTCCTACAGTGAGCAGTTCTTC. Protein: CASSELAGSYSEQFF.

This clonotype appeared once. A read error may be the cause here, since a much bigger clone is one base away. This is likely a read error, given that the CDR3 carries no conserved phenylalanine or tryptophan at its end. V usage is TRBV10-3 and J usage is TRBJ2-7; TRBD1 agrees at 10 bases. CDR1 is ENHRY and CDR2 is SYGVKD in the germline V gene. The V gene end was trimmed by 5 bases and the J gene end by 4 bases; junction bases not matched to a gene: 11. This CDR3 contains 16 residues. CDR3 residues: CAISPILTGGKYEQYL. For the CDR3, the DNA is TGTGCCATCAGTCCTATCTTGACAGGGGGCAAGTACGAGCAGTACCTC.

This clonotype was recorded a few times. The CDR3 coding sequence is TGTGCCAGCAGTCCCCTCGACAGGGTATCTTACGGGACCAACGTCCTGACTTTC. Encoded protein: CASSPLDRVSYGTNVLTF. The gene calls are TRBV6-2 or TRBV6-3 and TRBJ2-6, with TRBD1 matching 7 bases. The V gene end was trimmed by 5 bases and the J gene end by 8 bases; junction bases not matched to a gene: 18. This CDR3 is built from 18 residues. Germline V gene sequence: CDR1 MNHEY, CDR2 SVGEGT.

Remarks on this clonotype: The conserved phenylalanine or tryptophan normally closing the CDR3 is absent here, so this likely arose from a read error. The V and J genes are TRBV29-1 and TRBJ2-3; 7 bases are shared with TRBD1. Germline-derived CDR1 and CDR2 are SQVTM and ANQGSEA. The CDR3 length is 12 residues. The CDR3 spells CSAGQRTDTQYL. The CDR3 region has the DNA TGCAGCGCGGGACAGCGCACTGATACGCAGTATCTT.